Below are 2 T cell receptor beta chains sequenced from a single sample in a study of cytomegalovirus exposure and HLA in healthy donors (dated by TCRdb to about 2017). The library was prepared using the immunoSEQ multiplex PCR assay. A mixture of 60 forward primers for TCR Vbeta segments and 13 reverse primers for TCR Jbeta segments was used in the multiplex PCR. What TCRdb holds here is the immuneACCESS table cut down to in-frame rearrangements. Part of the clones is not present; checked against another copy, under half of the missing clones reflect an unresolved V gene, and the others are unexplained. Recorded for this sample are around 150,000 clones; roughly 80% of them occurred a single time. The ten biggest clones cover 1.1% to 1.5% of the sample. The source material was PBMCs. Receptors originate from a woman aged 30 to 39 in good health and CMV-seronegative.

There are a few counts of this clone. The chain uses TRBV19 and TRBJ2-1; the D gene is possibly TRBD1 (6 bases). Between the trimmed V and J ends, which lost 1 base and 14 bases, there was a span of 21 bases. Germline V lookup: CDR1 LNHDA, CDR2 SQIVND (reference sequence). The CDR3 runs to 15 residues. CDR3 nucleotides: TGTGCCAGTAGTATAGCCCTAGGGGGAGCAACCAACGAGTTCTTC. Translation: CASSIALGGATNEFF.

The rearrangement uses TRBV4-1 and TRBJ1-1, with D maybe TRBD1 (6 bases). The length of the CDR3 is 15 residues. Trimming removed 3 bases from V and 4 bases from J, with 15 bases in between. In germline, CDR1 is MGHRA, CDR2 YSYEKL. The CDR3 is CASSQQRGGGTEAFF. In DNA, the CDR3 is TGCGCCAGCAGCCAGCAGCGGGGAGGGGGCACTGAAGCTTTCTTT.